This TCR beta chain comes out of a study of cytomegalovirus exposure and HLA in healthy donors. This clone was seen only once. CDR1 SGHRS and CDR2 YFSETQ come from the germline V gene. V lost 0 bases and J 5 bases, leaving 15 bases between the germline ends. The length of the CDR3 is 15 residues. Assay: immunoSEQ multiplex PCR; the TCRdb copy retains only in-frame clones and omits some. The table records some 330,000 clones, around 86% of them present only once. Material: PBMCs. The source is a woman aged 18-30 years in good health and CMV-seronegative. The rearrangement links TRBV5-1 to TRBJ2-7; D gene uncertain. The CDR3 DNA reads TGCGCCAGCAGCTTGGGCCCCCCACGGTCGCACGAGCAGTACTTC. Residues: CASSLGPPRSHEQYF.